This entry lists 21 T cell receptor beta chains sequenced from one sample in a study of CD4+ T cells in melanoma (dated by TCRdb to 2022 to 2024). Preparation of the library involved the immunoSEQ multiplex PCR assay. In its TCRdb copy, this immuneACCESS table keeps in-frame sequences only and misses some clones. Where compared with another copy, unresolved V genes explain less than half of these, and the others have no known cause. The sample yields 50,000 to 60,000 clones; over 60% were counted once. The top ten clonotypes cover approximately 4.6% of the sample. Sequenced input: tumor tissue. The receptor source for this set is a human donor with melanoma.

This chain uses TRBV6-1 with TRBJ2-3, with no clear D. The V gene lost 6 bases and the J gene lost 6 bases, with 13 bases spanning the gap. The CDR3 runs 13 residues. Per the germline V gene, CDR1 is MNHNS and CDR2 is SASEGT. Here the CDR3 reads CASRNDQSDTQYF. CDR3 nucleotide sequence: TGTGCCAGCAGGAACGACCAATCGGATACGCAGTATTTT.

This clone was seen once. The genes are TRBV5-1 and TRBJ2-2; maybe TRBD2 (6 bases). The germline gives CDR1 SGHRS, CDR2 YFSETQ. The CDR3 runs 17 residues. Trimming cost V 1 base and J 7 bases, with 20 bases left between them. The CDR3 loop is CASSLTSRAGASGELFF. The CDR3 DNA follows: TGCGCCAGCAGCTTGACTAGCAGGGCGGGTGCAAGCGGGGAGCTGTTTTTT. The entire variable domain, with the rest obtained from reference TRBV5-1 and TRBJ2-2, is as follows: KAGVTQTPRYLIKTRGQQVTLSCSPISGHRSVSWYQQTPGQGLQFLFEYFSETQRNKGNFPGRFSGRQFSNSRSEMNVSTLELGDSALYLCASSLTSRAGASGELFFGEGSRLTVL.

The count of this clone is one. The rearrangement links TRBV5-1 to TRBJ2-2; 12 positions agree with TRBD1. The V segment lost 4 bases and the J segment 5 bases; nucleotides outside the gene matches: 6. The CDR3 is made up of 16 amino acids. In germline, CDR1 is SGHRS, CDR2 YFSETQ. In nucleotides, the CDR3 is TGCGCCAGCAGCCCGGGACAGGGGGCGCGAACCGGGGAGCTGTTTTTT. This sequence encodes CASSPGQGARTGELFF.

This chain joins TRBV2 and TRBJ2-2, with D perhaps TRBD2 (5 bases). CDR3 length: 13 residues. Germline CDR1 is SNHLY and CDR2 is FYNNEI. V was trimmed by 8 bases and J by 4 bases, leaving 11 bases between them. CDR3 in DNA: TGTGCCAGCTCGGGGTTGAGCACCGGGGAGCTGTTTTTT. It codes for CASSGLSTGELFF.

The rearrangement links TRBV12-2 to TRBJ2-7; TRBD1 is the table's D call, not checked against the DNA. TRBV12-2 is designated a pseudogene. This CDR3 has 14 amino acids. The CDR3 spells CASRYISRGHEQYF. Here the CDR3 DNA reads TGTGCAAGTCGCTACATCAGTAGGGGTCACGAGCAGTACTTC.

The V gene is TRBV30, the J gene TRBJ1-6; D remains unclear. Trimming left V 2 bases short and J 11 bases short, with 10 bases between. Germline V lookup: CDR1 GTSNPN, CDR2 SVGIG (reference sequence). This CDR3 has 12 residues. This CDR3 is CAWSSPLPPLHF. In nucleotides, the CDR3 is TGTGCCTGGAGTTCGCCCCTACCACCCCTCCACTTT.

This chain connects TRBV5-1 to TRBJ2-2; D gene unclear. The CDR3 runs 12 residues. V shed 2 bases and J shed 3 bases, with 2 bases lying between them. Germline-derived CDR1 and CDR2 are SGHRS and YFSETQ. Written as DNA, the CDR3 is TGCGCCAGCAGCTTCGACACCGGGGAGCTGTTTTTT. Its protein product is CASSFDTGELFF.

The chain combines TRBV5-4 with TRBJ1-3; possible D gene TRBD1, 6 bases. V lost 4 bases and J 2 bases, leaving 10 bases between the germline ends. The CDR3 spans 14 residues. CDR1 SGHNT and CDR2 YYREEE come from the germline V gene (reference sequence). The DNA of the CDR3 is TGTGCCAGCAGCGATTACAGGGCTGGAAACACCATATATTTT. Its protein is CASSDYRAGNTIYF.

V is TRBV19 and J is TRBJ2-5; 8 bases line up with TRBD1. The germline CDR1 and CDR2 sequences are LNHDA and SQIVND (reference sequence). V was pared by 2 bases and J by 5 bases, with 10 bases of the junction left unmatched. The CDR3 spans 16 residues. The CDR3 loop is CASSIPGQGARETQYF. CDR3 DNA: TGTGCCAGTAGTATACCGGGGCAGGGGGCGCGGGAGACCCAGTACTTC.

The chain uses TRBV5-8 and TRBJ1-4; no clear D. CDR1 is SGHTS, CDR2 YDEGEE, per germline. The ends were cut back, 4 bases at V and 14 bases at J, with 12 bases in the middle. This CDR3 contains 11 residues. For the CDR3, the DNA is TGTGCCAGCAGCCTCGCGGGAAGGCTGTTTTTT. It translates to CASSLAGRLFF. The full variable domain, completed using reference TRBV5-8 and TRBJ1-4, is EAGVTQSPTHLIKTRGQQATLRCSPISGHTSVYWYQQALGLGLQFLLWYDEGEERNRGNFPPRFSGRQFPNYSSELNVNALELEDSALYLCASSLAGRLFFGSGTQLSVL.

A note on this clone: A read error may produce the germline difference seen at one junction end. The J gene is TRBJ2-1, the V gene TRBV2; D is uncertain. The length of the CDR3 is 11 residues. Germline V gene lookup returns CDR1 SNHLY and CDR2 FYNNEI. The CDR3 DNA reads as TGTGCCTGCAGCTCGGGCAATGAGCAGTTCTTC. It is translated as CACSSGNEQFF. The full variable domain, rest sourced from reference TRBV2 and TRBJ2-1, is EPEVTQTPSHQVTQMGQEVILRCVPISNHLYFYWYRQILGQKVEFLVSFYNNEISEKSEIFDDQFSVERPDGSNFTLKIRSTKLEDSAMYFCACSSGNEQFFGPGTRLTVL.

J is TRBJ2-7 and V is TRBV10-3; TRBD1 matches 9 bases. This CDR3 spans 13 amino acids. The junction had 5 bases not matched to a gene; V was cut back by 9 bases and J by 2 bases. Per germline, CDR1 ENHRY and CDR2 SYGVKD. In nucleotides, the CDR3 is TGTGCCATACAGGACAGGGGAACCTACGAGCAGTACTTC. Protein: CAIQDRGTYEQYF.

The chain has TRBV11-2 and TRBJ1-5, with a tentative D call TRBD1 (6 bases). This CDR3 region has 16 residues. Germline CDR1 is SGHAT and CDR2 is FQNNGV. V lost 3 bases to trimming and J lost 2 bases, with 14 bases between them. The CDR3 reads CASSFVGAGGNQPQHF. The DNA for the CDR3 is TGTGCCAGCAGCTTTGTGGGGGCAGGGGGCAATCAGCCCCAGCATTTT.

The chain uses TRBV6-5 and TRBJ2-7, with D perhaps TRBD1 (6 bases). Trimming shortened V by 4 bases and J by 7 bases, and 14 bases separated the two germline ends. The CDR3 loop spans 13 amino acids. Germline CDR1 is MNHEY and CDR2 is SVGAGI. CDR3 region: CASSFRGLSEQYF. The DNA of the CDR3 is TGTGCCAGCAGTTTCAGGGGCTTAAGTGAGCAGTACTTC.

This chain uses TRBV19 with TRBJ1-3; D gene uncertain. Germline V gene lookup returns CDR1 LNHDA and CDR2 SQIVND (reference sequence). The CDR3 is 18 residues long. Trimming removed 4 bases from V and 0 bases from J, with 19 bases in between. The CDR3 protein is CASSTSDRSSDSGNTIYF. Written as DNA, the CDR3 is TGTGCCAGTAGTACCTCGGACCGGTCATCGGACTCTGGAAACACCATATATTTT.

This clone was seen a single time. The V call is TRBV7-9, the J call TRBJ2-7, with D unclear. In germline, CDR1 is SEHNR, CDR2 FQNEAQ (reference sequence). V was clipped by 5 bases and J by 6 bases, with 8 bases between them. The CDR3 covers 11 residues. This chain's CDR3 is CASSNGIEQYF. Written as DNA, the CDR3 is TGTGCCAGCAGCAATGGGATCGAGCAGTACTTC.

The chain recombines TRBV7-8 with TRBJ1-6, with TRBD1 as a possible D gene (5 bases). The CDR3 sequence is 16 residues long. The V gene lost 2 bases and the J gene lost 6 bases, with 14 bases spanning the gap. CDR1 SGHVS and CDR2 FQNEAQ come from the germline V gene. CDR3 region: CASSLHRRLSNSPLHF. In nucleotides, the CDR3 is TGTGCCAGCAGCTTACACAGGAGACTTAGTAATTCACCCCTCCACTTT. Full variable domain (missing parts from reference TRBV7-8 and TRBJ1-6): GAGVSQSPRYKVAKRGQDVALRCDPISGHVSLFWYQQALGQGPEFLTYFQNEAQLDKSGLPSDRFFAERPEGSVSTLKIQRTQQEDSAVYLCASSLHRRLSNSPLHFGNGTRLTVT.

In nucleotides, the CDR3 is TGTGCCAGCAGCTTAGCGCTGGGGAACACTGAAGCTTTCTTT. This translates into CASSLALGNTEAFF. V and J are TRBV11-2 and TRBJ1-1; D remains ambiguous. Trimming took 1 base from V and 1 from J, leaving 7 bases between them. This CDR3 contains 14 residues. Germline loops: CDR1 SGHAT, CDR2 FQNNGV.

In DNA, the CDR3 is TGCGCCAGCAGCTATGGTTCGGGACAGGGGTACAATGAGCAGTTCTTC. Translated: CASSYGSGQGYNEQFF. The chain links TRBV5-1 to TRBJ2-1; 10 bases agree with TRBD1. From germline, CDR1 is SGHRS and CDR2 YFSETQ. The CDR3 loop spans 16 amino acids. J was trimmed by 4 bases and V by 3 bases; bases with no gene match: 7.

This clone has more than one count but fewer than ten. As DNA, the CDR3 is TGTGCCAGCAGTGCTGTGGCGGGGGCCTCCTTCTACGAGCAGTACTTC. This codes for CASSAVAGASFYEQYF. The rearrangement uses TRBV2 and TRBJ2-7; D is perhaps TRBD2 (7 bases). Deletions cut 4 bases from V and 3 bases from J, with 19 bases between. CDR3 length equals 16 residues. Germline V gene lookup returns CDR1 SNHLY and CDR2 FYNNEI.

This clone was found once. The chain recombines TRBV6-1 with TRBJ2-7; D may be TRBD1 (6 bases). The CDR3 length is 14 residues. The V gene lost 5 bases and the J gene lost 3 bases, with 14 bases spanning the gap. Germline lookup yields CDR1 MNHNS and CDR2 SASEGT. The CDR3 sequence is CASSLQGPRYEQYF. The CDR3 bases are TGTGCCAGCAGTTTACAGGGTCCGCGCTACGAGCAGTACTTC.